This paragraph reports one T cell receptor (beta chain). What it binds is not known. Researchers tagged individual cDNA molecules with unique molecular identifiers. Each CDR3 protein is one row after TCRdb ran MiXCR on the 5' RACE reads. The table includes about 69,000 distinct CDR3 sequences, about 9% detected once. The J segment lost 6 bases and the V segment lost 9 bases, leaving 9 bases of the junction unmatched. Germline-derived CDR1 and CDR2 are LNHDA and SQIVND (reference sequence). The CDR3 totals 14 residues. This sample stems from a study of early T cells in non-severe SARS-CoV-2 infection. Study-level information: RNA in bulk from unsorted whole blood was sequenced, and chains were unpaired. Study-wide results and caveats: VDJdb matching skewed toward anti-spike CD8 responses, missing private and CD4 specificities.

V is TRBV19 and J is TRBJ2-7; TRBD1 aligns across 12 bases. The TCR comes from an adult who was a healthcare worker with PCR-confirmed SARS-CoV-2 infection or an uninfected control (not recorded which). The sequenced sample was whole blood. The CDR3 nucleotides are TGTGCCAGCGCTACCGGGACAGGGGGCGCCGAGCAGTACTTC. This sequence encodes CASATGTGGAEQYF.